These T cell receptor beta chains were read from a single sample in a study of blood T cell repertoires in COVID-19. Here immunoSEQ multiplex PCR was the method, and the copy in TCRdb shows in-frame clones only, minus some. The repertoire holds about 400,000 clones, with around 90% as singletons. Sequenced sample: PBMCs or T cells enriched from blood (not recorded which). The receptor source for this set is a woman between 35 and 50 years old with acute COVID-19. Both conserved end residues are part of each CDR3.

j_call v_call cdr3_aa
TRBJ1-1 TRBV11-2 CASSLAREAFF
TRBJ2-3 TRBV3-1/TRBV3-2 CASSILADTDTQYF
TRBJ1-5 TRBV24-1 CATSDSGRVQPQHF
TRBJ2-3 TRBV11-3 CASSWGIPGQGADTQYF
TRBJ2-7 TRBV5-6 CASSLRTINFYYEQYF
TRBJ2-3 TRBV29-1 CSVEGGGLAGRSAQYF
TRBJ2-1 TRBV15 CALRSGRGPFNEQFF
TRBJ2-1 TRBV27 CASSHYNEQFF
TRBJ2-7 TRBV3-1/TRBV3-2 CASRLEGQGTYEQYF
TRBJ2-1 TRBV4-1 CASRRDGLAGGEEQFF
TRBJ2-2 TRBV3-1/TRBV3-2 CASSLHPGGGGELFF
TRBJ2-2 TRBV7-8 CASSFERLAGGPRTTGELFF
TRBJ1-4 TRBV5-1 CASTFWGTTNEKLFF
TRBJ2-2 TRBV5-1 CASSRTGTGELFF
TRBJ1-2 TRBV5-1 CASSLVQGSYGYTF
TRBJ2-1 TRBV9 CASSTSGENEQFF
TRBJ2-5 TRBV2 CASSDWAGIQETQYF
TRBJ2-7 TRBV6-2/TRBV6-3 CASSFSVAGVVQYF
TRBJ2-6 TRBV15 CATSRTGFGANVLTF
TRBJ1-2 TRBV5-1 CASSIDRGTRYGYTF
TRBJ1-2 TRBV5-4 CASSLGALLSYTF
TRBJ1-1 TRBV27 CASSLGIQRNTEAFF
TRBJ1-2 TRBV3-1/TRBV3-2 CASIRGGHGYTF
TRBJ1-4 TRBV9 CASSSDRGGNEKLFF
TRBJ2-2 TRBV4-1 CASSQVPGGTSGTGELFF
TRBJ2-5 TRBV2 CASSPSSGGARGTQYF
TRBJ2-6 TRBV2 CASREDRLTF
TRBJ2-7 TRBV7-9 CASSPMDSFYEQYF
TRBJ2-1 TRBV5-1 CASSAGTSGYNEQFF
TRBJ2-1 TRBV9 CASSPERGQGAYNEQFF
TRBJ2-1 TRBV5-6 CASSLIGAGGPNEQFF
TRBJ1-5 TRBV19 CASSIGEGVGQPQHF
TRBJ1-6 TRBV5-8 CASSLSWSSYNSPLHF
TRBJ1-5 TRBV19 CASGTGVNSNQPQHF
TRBJ1-5 TRBV29-1 CSGGQGINQPQHF
TRBJ1-5 TRBV5-1 CASSLRPGIDQPQHF
TRBJ2-1 TRBV7-2 CASSLARSDEQFF
TRBJ1-4 TRBV7-9 CASSLTGPTNEKLFF
TRBJ2-1 TRBV15 CATSRHGRLNEQFF
TRBJ1-5 TRBV24-1 CATSVSREDQPQHF
TRBJ2-3 TRBV30 CAWSVSFTDTQYF
TRBJ2-2 TRBV21-1 CASRPTGCGTGELFF
TRBJ1-2 TRBV11-3 CASSSTGGLGYTF
TRBJ2-4 TRBV19 CASGLAGAGAKNIQYF
TRBJ1-1 TRBV21-1 CASSPAPGNTEAFF